One sample yielded the 3 T cell receptor beta chains listed below, sequenced in a study of blood T cell repertoires in COVID-19. The data were produced by immunoSEQ multiplex PCR, yet TCRdb's version contains in-frame clones alone and is incomplete. The table lists fewer than 150,000 clones, more than 70% of them singletons. The sequenced sample consisted of peripheral blood. The receptors derive from a man between 50 and 59 years old with active or convalescent COVID-19.

The chain couples TRBV2 to TRBJ2-7; 9 nucleotides match TRBD1. The germline gives CDR1 SNHLY, CDR2 FYNNEI. The CDR3 covers 14 residues. The trim removed 5 bases at V and 6 bases at J, leaving 8 bases unmatched. CDR3 sequence reads: CASSSPGQGSEQYF. The CDR3 DNA sequence: TGTGCCAGCAGTTCGCCGGGACAGGGTAGCGAGCAGTACTTC.

This chain links TRBV18 with TRBJ2-5; D gene uncertain. The CDR3 contains 13 residues. Germline V gene sequence: CDR1 KGHSH, CDR2 LQKENI. With 4 bases removed from V and 1 base from J, the gap between germline ends came to 7 bases. The CDR3 region has the DNA TGTGCCAGCTCACGTCAGGCCCAAGAGACCCAGTACTTC. Residues: CASSRQAQETQYF.

This clone was recorded many times. This chain connects TRBV7-9 to TRBJ1-1, with 9 positions matching TRBD1. In germline, CDR1 is SEHNR, CDR2 FQNEAQ (reference sequence). V lost 6 bases, J lost 5 bases, and 10 bases stayed unmatched. The CDR3 contains 15 residues. The CDR3 is CASRPGQGKRTEAFF. The CDR3 coding sequence is TGTGCCAGCAGGCCCGGACAGGGGAAGAGGACTGAAGCTTTCTTT. Together with reference TRBV7-9 and TRBJ1-1, the CDR3 gives the full variable domain: DTGVSQNPRHKITKRGQNVTFRCDPISEHNRLYWYRQTLGQGPEFLTYFQNEAQLEKSRLLSDRFSAERPKGSFSTLEIQRTEQGDSAMYLCASRPGQGKRTEAFFGQGTRLTVV.